Listed here are 5 T cell receptor beta chains from one sample, sequenced in a study of shared clonotypes between healthy human individuals. Naive-designated CD8 cells lacked CD45RO, were positively enriched for CCR7, and omitted terminally differentiated effector memory CD45RA+ cells. Assay used: immunoSEQ multiplex PCR; TCRdb lists only in-frame clones, some missing. The sample shows about 2.1 million clones, just under 95% of them seen only once. Sequenced sample: naive CD8+ T cells from PBMCs. The origin of the receptors is a man in his late teens or twenties in good health. Some clones in this sample may be carry-over from other donors' samples.

This chain links TRBV2 with TRBJ2-5; 9 bases match TRBD1. Germline values: CDR1 SNHLY, CDR2 FYNNEI. V shed 6 bases, J shed 4 bases, and the junction held 3 bases outside the gene matches. The CDR3 covers 13 residues. The CDR3 DNA reads as TGTGCCAGCAGCACAGGGGGCGTAGAGACCCAGTACTTC. Residues: CASSTGGVETQYF.

The genes are TRBV7-9 and TRBJ2-7, with 9 bases identical to TRBD1. Looked up from germline, CDR1 is SEHNR and CDR2 is FQNEAQ (reference sequence). The length of the CDR3 is 16 residues. V was pared by 3 bases and J by 6 bases, with 12 bases of the junction left unmatched. The CDR3 protein is CASSFRLTGGASEQYF. The CDR3 DNA reads as TGTGCCAGCAGCTTTCGCTTGACAGGGGGGGCCAGCGAGCAGTACTTC.

The chain carries TRBV20-1 and TRBJ2-1; TRBD2 agrees at 8 bases. This CDR3 is 11 amino acids long. The junction had 0 bases not matched to a gene; V was cut back by 1 base and J by 10 bases. Germline CDR1 and CDR2: DFQATT and SNEGSKA (reference sequence). The CDR3: CSARAGGEQFF. CDR3 DNA sequence: TGCAGTGCTAGAGCGGGAGGGGAGCAGTTCTTC.

J is TRBJ1-4 and V is TRBV7-9; D unresolved. This CDR3 is built from 14 residues. Trimming removed 2 bases at V and 0 bases at J, with 4 bases between. CDR1 is SEHNR and CDR2 is FQNEAQ in the germline V gene (reference sequence). The CDR3 coding sequence is TGTGCCAGCAGCTTATTTGCAACTAATGAAAAACTGTTTTTT. It is translated as CASSLFATNEKLFF.

The count of this clone is one. The chain uses TRBV6-5 and TRBJ2-1; the D is unclear. The CDR3 length is 13 residues. V was trimmed by 0 bases and J by 9 bases, leaving 9 bases between them. The V gene's germline CDR1 is MNHEY and CDR2 SVGAGI. CDR3 residues: CASSYSEGLEQFF. Here the CDR3 DNA reads TGTGCCAGCAGTTACTCGGAAGGGCTTGAGCAGTTCTTC.